The 2 T cell receptor beta chains presented below share a single source sample, sequenced in a study of CD8 T cell repertoires and HIV-1 epitope variants. TCRdb keeps only in-frame clones here, not all; method: immunoSEQ multiplex PCR. The table includes 4,000 to 6,000 clones, around 71% detected once. These TCRs' antigens remain unknown. The sequencing input was cultured CD8+ T cells derived from PBMCs. These receptors were obtained from a male donor with HIV.

The sample holds a few counts of this clone. The chain is built from TRBV6-4 and TRBJ2-3, with 13 bases aligning to TRBD2. V gave up 0 bases and J gave up 4 bases; unmatched junction bases: 1. The CDR3 length is 16 residues. In germline, CDR1 is MRHNA, CDR2 SNTAGT. The CDR3 DNA reads TGTGCCAGCAGTGACTCAACTAGCGGGGGGGCAGATACGCAGTATTTT. It is translated as CASSDSTSGGADTQYF.

The J gene is TRBJ1-2, the V gene TRBV6-4; D not resolved. Between the trimmed V and J ends, which lost 5 bases and 14 bases, there was a span of 12 bases. Germline CDR1 is MRHNA and CDR2 is SNTAGT. The CDR3 extends over 10 amino acids. The CDR3 sequence: CASSSRLTTF. CDR3 nucleotides: TGTGCCAGCAGTTCGCGGTTGACAACCTTC.